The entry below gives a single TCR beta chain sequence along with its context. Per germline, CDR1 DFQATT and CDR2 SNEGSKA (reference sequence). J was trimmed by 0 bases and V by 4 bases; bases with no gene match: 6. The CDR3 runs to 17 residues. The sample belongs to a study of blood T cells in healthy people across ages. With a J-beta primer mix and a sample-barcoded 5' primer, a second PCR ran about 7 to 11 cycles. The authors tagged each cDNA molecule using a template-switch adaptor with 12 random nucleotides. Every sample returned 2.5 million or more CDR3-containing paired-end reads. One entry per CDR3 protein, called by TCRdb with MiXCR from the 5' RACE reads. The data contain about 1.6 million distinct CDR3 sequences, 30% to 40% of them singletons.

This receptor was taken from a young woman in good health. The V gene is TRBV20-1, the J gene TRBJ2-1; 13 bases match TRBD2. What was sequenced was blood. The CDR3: CSAIGTSGTSSYNEQFF. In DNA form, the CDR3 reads TGCAGTGCTATAGGGACTAGCGGGACAAGCTCCTACAATGAGCAGTTCTTC.